This TCR beta chain was identified in a study of beta chain features in type 1 diabetes. Study overall: Sorted cell examination encompassed 85 million to 140 million cells across all samples. Study-level points and caveats: Sampled from patients, naive, central memory and Treg TCRB repertoires appeared more similar than those sampled from healthy donors. PCR might preferentially amplify shorter templates, equally in patients and controls. There was a moderate but significant shortening of TCRB CDR3s in all four CD4+ subsets of Type 1 diabetes patients.

The study reverse transcribed the entire isolated RNA, so it sequenced expressed TCRB transcripts. Profiled with immunoSEQ multiplex PCR; TCRdb holds only in-frame clones, not every one. This sample has about 290,000 clones, with around 7.8% found just once. A remark on this clone: The antigen remains unidentified.

The specimen was central memory CD4+ T cells from blood. The origin of this receptor is a woman younger than 35 in good health.

The CDR3 spells CASSPEGVTDTQYF. The CDR3 coding sequence is TGTGCCAGCAGCCCCGAGGGCGTCACAGATACGCAGTATTTT. This chain links TRBV5-6 with TRBJ2-3; D possibly corresponds to TRBD2 (5 bases). Germline CDR1 and CDR2: SGHDT and YYEEEE. CDR3 size: 14 residues. V shed 4 bases and J shed 2 bases, with 11 bases lying between them.